Listed here are 24 T cell receptor beta chains from one sample, sequenced in a study of T cells in Graves' hyperthyroidism and ophthalmopathy. Regions amplified from RNA transcripts were the TCR beta CDR3 regions. When the TCR CDR3 underwent first-round RT-PCR, the HTBI primer set was used. TCRdb re-derived calls from the multiplex PCR reads in MiXCR, one entry per CDR3 protein. The sample yields 600,000 to 850,000 distinct CDR3 sequences, roughly a sixth seen once. Sequencing was carried out using blood. These receptors all come from a woman in her fifties or sixties with Graves' hyperthyroidism that later progressed to Graves' ophthalmopathy.

This clonotype was counted once. Germline and junction disagree at one end, which may indicate a read error. The rearrangement uses TRBV7-9 and TRBJ1-2, with D perhaps TRBD1 (5 bases). The CDR3 spans 17 residues. The V gene's germline CDR1 is SEHNR and CDR2 FQNEAQ (reference sequence). The CDR3 loop reads CANSFPDKAPIPYGYTF. For the CDR3, the DNA is TGTGCCAACAGCTTCCCGGACAAGGCCCCTATTCCCTATGGCTACACCTTC.

As concerns this clonotype: An end of the junction differs from the germline gene, which may be a read error. This chain uses TRBV7-9 with TRBJ1-1; possibly TRBD1 for D (5 bases). This CDR3 spans 14 amino acids. CDR1 and CDR2 from the germline V gene are SEHNR and FQNEAQ (reference sequence). The CDR3 bases are TGTGCCAGCGGCTTAGCCCCTGGGGGGACTGAAGCTTTCTTT. Translation gives CASGLAPGGTEAFF.

The genes are TRBV12-3 or TRBV12-4 and TRBJ1-2; maybe TRBD1 (5 bases). This CDR3 spans 15 amino acids. V was cut by 6 bases and J by 4 bases, with 18 bases left in between. The CDR3 here is CASRDTGTAVYGYTF. The CDR3 region has the DNA TGTGCCAGCAGGGATACCGGGACCGCAGTCTATGGCTACACCTTC.

This clonotype was counted at least ten times. The chain employs TRBV3-1 and TRBJ2-3, with D possibly matching TRBD2 (6 bases). V was shortened by 4 bases and J by 2 bases, with 10 bases between the two germline ends. The germline CDR1 and CDR2 sequences are LGHDT and YNNKEL (reference sequence). CDR3 length: 14 amino acids. The CDR3, as DNA: TGTGCCAGCAGCCCGGGGGATTACACAGATACGCAGTATTTT. This translates into CASSPGDYTDTQYF.

The V gene is TRBV4-1, the J gene TRBJ1-2; D unresolved. The CDR3 covers 16 residues. Trimming pared 4 bases from V and 4 bases from J, leaving 19 bases between. Germline V gene data show CDR1 as MGHRA and CDR2 as YSYEKL. DNA for the CDR3: TGCGCCAGCAGCCCACAAGGGCCCCACGGCGGCTATGGCTACACCTTC. Protein product: CASSPQGPHGGYGYTF.

This clonotype showed up many times. The CDR3 loop reads CASSPGGSANEQFF. CDR3 DNA sequence: TGCGCCAGCAGCCCGGGGGGGTCTGCGAATGAGCAGTTCTTC. The V gene is TRBV5-1, the J gene TRBJ2-1; 8 bases line up with TRBD2. The CDR3 is made up of 14 amino acids. Germline V gene sequence: CDR1 SGHRS, CDR2 YFSETQ. Trimming took 4 bases from V and 7 from J; bases not matched to a gene: 7.

This chain joins TRBV12-3 or TRBV12-4 and TRBJ1-5, with unresolved D. Trimming shortened V by 2 bases and J by 8 bases, and 13 bases separated the two germline ends. CDR3 length: 14 residues. CDR3 DNA sequence: TGTGCCAGCAGTTTAAGGTCCGGGGATAAGCCCCAGCATTTT. It specifies CASSLRSGDKPQHF.

In its sample, this clonotype was seen many times. This chain links TRBV20-1 with TRBJ1-1; 9 bases agree with TRBD1. Germline V gene data show CDR1 as DFQATT and CDR2 as SNEGSKA (reference sequence). The CDR3 has 16 amino acids. Trimming removed 6 bases from V and 0 bases from J; junction bases left unmatched: 11. CDR3 bases: TGCAGTGCGGAGGGGACAGGGATGGGGATGAACACTGAAGCTTTCTTT. This gives the protein CSAEGTGMGMNTEAFF.

This clonotype was found a few times. This rearrangement joins TRBV29-1 to TRBJ2-1; D is perhaps TRBD1 or TRBD2 (5 bases each). Per the germline V gene, CDR1 is SQVTM and CDR2 is ANQGSEA. V lost 4 bases, J lost 6 bases, and 13 bases lay in between. This CDR3 spans 13 amino acids. CDR3 nucleotide sequence: TGCAGCGTTGTTGGGGACCACGGCAATGAGCAGTTCTTC. Translation: CSVVGDHGNEQFF.

This clonotype showed up just once. The rearrangement joins TRBV19 to TRBJ1-5; D ambiguous. CDR3 length equals 15 residues. Germline V lookup: CDR1 LNHDA, CDR2 SQIVND (reference sequence). Trimming cost V 6 bases and J 0 bases, with 12 bases left between them. CDR3 amino acids: CASREAPNSNQPQHF. The DNA of the CDR3 is TGTGCCAGTAGAGAAGCACCAAATAGCAATCAGCCCCAGCATTTT.

This clonotype showed up just a few times. V is TRBV3-1 and J is TRBJ1-1; no clear D gene. Germline CDR1 and CDR2: LGHDT and YNNKEL (reference sequence). V gave up 2 bases and J gave up 1 base, with 20 bases separating them. The CDR3 extends over 18 amino acids. Written as DNA, the CDR3 is TGTGCCAGCAGCCAAATCGTGGGTAATAGGGCCAGGAACACTGAAGCTTTCTTT. Residues: CASSQIVGNRARNTEAFF.

V and J are TRBV18 and TRBJ1-1; D ambiguous. The CDR3 extends over 15 amino acids. V dropped 2 bases and J dropped 1 base, with 11 bases sitting between them. The germline V gene encodes CDR1 KGHSH and CDR2 LQKENI. The CDR3: CASSPEGEWNTEAFF. The CDR3 DNA sequence: TGTGCCAGCTCACCAGAGGGTGAGTGGAACACTGAAGCTTTCTTT.

The chain has TRBV29-1 and TRBJ2-5; TRBD2 matches at 7 bases. Germline V lookup: CDR1 SQVTM, CDR2 ANQGSEA. This CDR3 has 16 amino acids. The V segment lost 1 base and the J segment 7 bases; nucleotides outside the gene matches: 15. CDR3 sequence (DNA): TGCAGCGTTGAAGGAGATGGCCAGGGAGGGGAAGGGACCCAGTACTTC. Protein: CSVEGDGQGGEGTQYF.

The CDR3 sequence is CAWSRTGGTSYTIYF. Written as DNA, the CDR3 is TGTGCCTGGAGTCGGACAGGGGGCACCTCATACACCATATATTTT. The V gene is TRBV30, the J gene TRBJ1-3, with TRBD1 matching over 11 bases. V was pared by 2 bases and J by 8 bases, with 8 bases of the junction left unmatched. The V gene's germline CDR1 is GTSNPN and CDR2 SVGIG (reference sequence). The CDR3 extends over 15 amino acids.

This clonotype was picked up a small number of times. The chain joins TRBV9 to TRBJ2-2, with a tentative D call TRBD2 (5 bases). CDR1 is SGDLS, CDR2 YYNGEE, per germline. The CDR3 runs 16 residues. V dropped 3 bases and J dropped 3 bases, with 15 bases sitting between them. CDR3 amino acids: CASSDGLTLYTGELFF. Here the CDR3 DNA reads TGTGCCAGCAGCGACGGACTGACCCTCTACACCGGGGAGCTGTTTTTT.

The sample holds many counts of this clonotype. V and J are TRBV20-1 and TRBJ2-7; 7 positions match TRBD1. The CDR3 sequence is 13 residues long. Germline V CDR1 and CDR2: DFQATT, SNEGSKA (reference sequence). J gave up 0 bases and V 6 bases, and 5 bases lay outside the gene matches. CDR3 in DNA: TGCAGTGCCGTGGGACAGAGCTCCTACGAGCAGTACTTC. Translation: CSAVGQSSYEQYF.

This clonotype was seen many times. The genes are TRBV11-2 and TRBJ1-6; TRBD1 agrees at 9 bases. The CDR3 covers 15 residues. Germline V CDR1 and CDR2: SGHAT, FQNNGV. The trim removed 1 base at V and 9 bases at J, leaving 4 bases unmatched. The CDR3 protein is CASSLVGTGSSPLHF. In DNA, the CDR3 is TGTGCCAGCAGCTTAGTTGGGACAGGGTCTTCACCCCTCCACTTT.

The chain uses TRBV4-2 and TRBJ1-4; TRBD1 aligns across 7 bases. The V and J ends lost 2 bases and 4 bases, in that order; junction bases with no gene match: 4. This CDR3 is built from 15 residues. The V gene's germline CDR1 is LGHNA and CDR2 YNFKEQ. The DNA of the CDR3 is TGTGCCAGCAGCCAATACAGGGGAAGTAATGAAAAACTGTTTTTT. Its translation is CASSQYRGSNEKLFF.

This clonotype was recorded many times. The CDR3 spells CASRRGLDEAFF. CDR3 nucleotide sequence: TGTGCCAGCAGACGGGGACTGGATGAAGCTTTCTTT. The chain uses TRBV6-1 and TRBJ1-1; possible D gene TRBD1, 5 bases. Germline values: CDR1 MNHNS, CDR2 SASEGT. The CDR3 is made up of 12 amino acids. V was pared by 6 bases and J by 7 bases, with 12 bases between.

This clonotype was picked up many times. The V and J genes are TRBV5-1 and TRBJ1-5, with a weak D call TRBD1 (5 bases). Trimming shortened V by 0 bases and J by 4 bases, and 8 bases separated the two germline ends. The germline gives CDR1 SGHRS, CDR2 YFSETQ. There are 14 residues in the CDR3. The CDR3 nucleotides are TGCGCCAGCAGCTTGGACGGGGGGAATCAGCCCCAGCATTTT. It encodes CASSLDGGNQPQHF. Supplemented by reference TRBV5-1 and TRBJ1-5, the full variable domain reads KAGVTQTPRYLIKTRGQQVTLSCSPISGHRSVSWYQQTPGQGLQFLFEYFSETQRNKGNFPGRFSGRQFSNSRSEMNVSTLELGDSALYLCASSLDGGNQPQHFGDGTRLSIL.

This clonotype has ten or more counts. The rearrangement uses TRBV11-2 and TRBJ2-2; 9 bases map to TRBD2. CDR1 and CDR2 from the germline V gene are SGHAT and FQNNGV. The CDR3 spans 16 residues. Trimming at V came to 3 bases and at J to 2 bases, leaving 4 bases not matched to a gene. As DNA, the CDR3 is TGTGCCAGCAGCTTTGGAGCGGGGGGTAACACCGGGGAGCTGTTTTTT. Translated: CASSFGAGGNTGELFF.

This clonotype showed up many times. V gene TRBV7-2 combines with J gene TRBJ2-7; 13 nucleotides align to TRBD2. The junction had 11 bases not matched to a gene; V was cut back by 5 bases and J by 7 bases. Germline lookup yields CDR1 SGHTA and CDR2 FQGNSA. The CDR3 is made up of 16 amino acids. Written as DNA, the CDR3 is TGTGCCAGCAGCCTTACTAGCGGGGGGGCCTTTAAAGAGCAGTACTTC. Translating gives CASSLTSGGAFKEQYF. Variable domain in full (rest from reference TRBV7-2 and TRBJ2-7): GAGVSQSPSNKVTEKGKDVELRCDPISGHTALYWYRQSLGQGLEFLIYFQGNSAPDKSGLPSDRFSAERTGGSVSTLTIQRTQQEDSAVYLCASSLTSGGAFKEQYFGPGTRLTVT.

This clonotype was detected only a few times. The genes are TRBV7-2 and TRBJ2-4, with D hard to call. Trimming took off 1 base at V and 6 bases at J, with 13 bases between the two ends. Germline V gene lookup returns CDR1 SGHTA and CDR2 FQGNSA. The CDR3 consists of 15 residues. The CDR3 loop reads CASSLGPEMGNIQYF. The CDR3 DNA sequence: TGTGCCAGCAGCTTAGGCCCCGAGATGGGAAACATTCAGTACTTC.

In this sample, this clonotype turned up a few times. The chain uses TRBV20-1 and TRBJ1-5; the D is unclear. CDR1 and CDR2 (germline): DFQATT, SNEGSKA (reference sequence). The V end lost 3 bases, the J end lost 3 bases, and 6 bases lay between the germline ends. The CDR3 sequence is 12 residues long. In DNA, the CDR3 is TGCAGTGCTAGCGCCCTCAATCAGCCCCAGCATTTT. It is translated as CSASALNQPQHF.